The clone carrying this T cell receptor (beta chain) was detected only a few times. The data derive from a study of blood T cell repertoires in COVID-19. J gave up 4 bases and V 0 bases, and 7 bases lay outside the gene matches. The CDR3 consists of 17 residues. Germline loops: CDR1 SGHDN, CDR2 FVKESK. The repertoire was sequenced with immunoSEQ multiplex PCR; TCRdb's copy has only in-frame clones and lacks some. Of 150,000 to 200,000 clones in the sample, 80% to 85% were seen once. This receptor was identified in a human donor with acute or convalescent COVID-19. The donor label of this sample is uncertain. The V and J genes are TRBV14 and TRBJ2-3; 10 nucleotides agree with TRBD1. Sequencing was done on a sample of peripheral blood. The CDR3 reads CASSQDSGQGLSDTQYF. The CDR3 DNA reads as TGTGCCAGCAGCCAAGACTCGGGACAGGGGTTGTCAGATACGCAGTATTTT.